The 14 T cell receptor beta chains below come from one sample, sequenced in a study of shared clonotypes between healthy human individuals. Clones were read by immunoSEQ multiplex PCR, and TCRdb kept only the in-frame ones, dropping some. Seen here are approximately 1.5 million clones, approximately 98.5% observed once, and the top ten hold roughly 0.35%. Input material: naive CD4+ T cells sorted from blood. Subset of the sample: CD45RA+ positively selected. Receptors originate from a man aged 25-45 years in good health.

This chain uses TRBV19 with TRBJ1-5, with 8 nucleotides matching TRBD1. CDR1 and CDR2 (germline): LNHDA, SQIVND (reference sequence). The junction had 8 bases not matched to a gene; V was cut back by 7 bases and J by 3 bases. This CDR3 has 15 amino acids. CDR3 sequence reads: CASKSQDRANQPQHF. The DNA of the CDR3 is TGTGCCAGTAAAAGCCAGGACAGGGCCAATCAGCCCCAGCATTTT.

The rearrangement links TRBV7-9 to TRBJ2-2; TRBD1 matches at 8 bases. J was trimmed by 6 bases and V by 5 bases; bases with no gene match: 8. This CDR3 has 15 amino acids. Germline lookup yields CDR1 SEHNR and CDR2 FQNEAQ (reference sequence). The CDR3 region has the DNA TGTGCCAGCAGCCCTCACCGGACAGGGCCCGGGGAGCTGTTTTTT. Amino acids: CASSPHRTGPGELFF.

The V and J genes are TRBV5-1 and TRBJ1-1, with D possibly matching TRBD1 (5 bases). Germline CDR1 reads SGHRS; CDR2 reads YFSETQ. This CDR3 is built from 14 residues. Trimming removed 4 bases from V and 5 bases from J, with 15 bases in between. This CDR3 reads CASSLDRIGTEAFF. The CDR3 DNA reads as TGCGCCAGCAGCCTCGACAGAATCGGGACTGAAGCTTTCTTT. Full variable domain (remainder filled in from reference TRBV5-1 and TRBJ1-1): KAGVTQTPRYLIKTRGQQVTLSCSPISGHRSVSWYQQTPGQGLQFLFEYFSETQRNKGNFPGRFSGRQFSNSRSEMNVSTLELGDSALYLCASSLDRIGTEAFFGQGTRLTVV.

The chain employs TRBV7-8 and TRBJ2-7; TRBD1 might be the D (5 bases). This CDR3 is 13 amino acids long. V lost 3 bases and J lost 3, with 9 bases in between. From germline, CDR1 is SGHVS and CDR2 FQNEAQ. CDR3 region: CASSFGRDYEQYF. The CDR3 nucleotides are TGTGCCAGCAGCTTCGGCAGGGACTACGAGCAGTACTTC.

The chain joins TRBV5-1 to TRBJ2-2; the D is unclear. The length of the CDR3 is 14 residues. V gave up 1 base and J gave up 3 bases, with 7 bases separating them. Per the germline V gene, CDR1 is SGHRS and CDR2 is YFSETQ. The CDR3 coding sequence is TGCGCCAGCAGCTTGCGTCGGGACACCGGGGAGCTGTTTTTT. This sequence encodes CASSLRRDTGELFF.

This rearrangement joins TRBV2 to TRBJ2-7; 7 nucleotides agree with TRBD1. The germline V gene encodes CDR1 SNHLY and CDR2 FYNNEI. Trimming removed 6 bases from V and 6 bases from J; junction bases left unmatched: 8. There are 13 residues in the CDR3. The CDR3 region has the DNA TGTGCCAGCAGGGGGGACAGAGCCGCCGAGCAGTACTTC. Encoded protein: CASRGDRAAEQYF.

The V call is TRBV5-1, the J call TRBJ2-3; D is unresolved. V was trimmed by 2 bases and J by 0 bases, leaving 10 bases between them. The CDR3 is 15 residues long. The germline V gene has CDR1 SGHRS and CDR2 YFSETQ. The CDR3 protein is CASSLEAFSTDTQYF. CDR3 nucleotides: TGCGCCAGCAGCTTAGAGGCCTTTAGCACAGATACGCAGTATTTT.

The chain carries TRBV9 and TRBJ1-2; no definite D call. In germline, CDR1 is SGDLS, CDR2 YYNGEE. This CDR3 contains 16 residues. Deletions cut 3 bases from V and 1 base from J, with 16 bases between. Here the CDR3 DNA reads TGTGCCAGCAGCGACGATCGATCGTCTCTTAACTATGGCTACACCTTC. Translation: CASSDDRSSLNYGYTF.

The chain is built from TRBV10-3 and TRBJ2-2, with TRBD2 matching 14 bases. Germline trimming cut 4 bases from V and 4 bases from J; bases unmatched to any gene: 2. From germline, CDR1 is ENHRY and CDR2 SYGVKD. The CDR3 has 16 residues. Written as DNA, the CDR3 is TGTGCCATCAGTGGGGGACTAGCGGGGGCCACCGGGGAGCTGTTTTTT. It encodes CAISGGLAGATGELFF.

In DNA form, the CDR3 reads TGTGCCAGCACCTCCGCGGGTACGGAGACCCAGTACTTC. Translation gives CASTSAGTETQYF. This chain connects TRBV25-1 to TRBJ2-5; TRBD2 might be the D (5 bases). This CDR3 contains 13 residues. Trimming removed 7 bases at V and 5 bases at J, with 14 bases between. Germline V CDR1 and CDR2: MGHDK, SYGVNS.

The CDR3 coding sequence is TGCGCCAGCAGCCAAGCTTTGGGGACAGGCGGCTACGAGCAGTACTTC. Its translation: CASSQALGTGGYEQYF. The V gene is TRBV4-3, the J gene TRBJ2-7; 8 nucleotides line up with TRBD1. CDR1 and CDR2 (germline): LGHNA, YSLEER. V dropped 1 base and J dropped 3; count of bases not matched to a gene: 8. This CDR3 comprises 16 residues.

This rearrangement joins TRBV18 to TRBJ2-3; no clear D. V was cut by 1 base and J by 1 base, with 6 bases left in between. This CDR3 spans 14 amino acids. The germline V gene has CDR1 KGHSH and CDR2 LQKENI. This CDR3 is CASSPLTGTDTQYF. For the CDR3, the DNA is TGTGCCAGCTCACCACTTACGGGCACAGATACGCAGTATTTT.

The J gene is TRBJ1-4, the V gene TRBV6-1; D perhaps matches TRBD1 (6 bases). Germline CDR1 MNHNS, CDR2 SASEGT. The V end was cut by 0 bases, the J end by 5 bases, with 19 bases between. This CDR3 has 18 amino acids. The CDR3 DNA reads TGTGCCAGCAGTGAAGCGGGAGGGACAAAGAAGAAGAATGAAAAACTGTTTTTT. This codes for CASSEAGGTKKKNEKLFF.

This clone was observed once. The V gene is TRBV21-1, the J gene TRBJ2-5. TRBV21-1 is a listed pseudogene. The CDR3 length is 14 residues. CDR3 amino acids: CASSKAGEQETQYF. The CDR3, as DNA: TGTGCCAGCAGCAAAGCGGGGGAACAAGAGACCCAGTACTTC.